Listed here are 25 T cell receptor beta chains from one sample, sequenced in a study of regulatory T cells in long-lasting Graves disease. Construction of TCR beta libraries relied on iRepertoire HTBI primers and on Arm-PCR targeting CDR3 regions. Each CDR3 protein gets one entry after TCRdb re-called the multiplex PCR reads with MiXCR. There are 400,000 to 500,000 distinct CDR3 sequences in the sample; around 15% occur only once, and approximately 15% lies in the top ten. Time point described: newly diagnosed GD, antithyroid drugs for less than 3 months. Isolated PBMC RNA provided the starting material for the TCR library. This same sample was also taken into another study, of T cells in Graves' hyperthyroidism and ophthalmopathy.

The material sequenced was peripheral blood mononuclear cells (PBMCs), taken at new diagnosis, from a patient treated with antithyroid drugs. The origin of the receptors is a woman aged 45-65 years with Graves disease.

This clonotype was found many times. The chain carries TRBV4-1 and TRBJ2-7; TRBD1 matches at 12 bases. CDR1 MGHRA and CDR2 YSYEKL come from the germline V gene. V was pared by 7 bases and J by 3 bases, with 7 bases of the junction left unmatched. CDR3 length equals 15 residues. Written as DNA, the CDR3 is TGCGCCAGCACCACGGGACAGGGGGCAATCTACGAGCAGTACTTC. Translation: CASTTGQGAIYEQYF.

Ten or more counts support this clonotype. The chain joins TRBV13 to TRBJ2-1; D is ambiguous. CDR1 and CDR2 from the germline V gene are PRHDT and FYEKMQ (reference sequence). Trimming removed 1 base at V and 4 bases at J, with 11 bases between. The CDR3 spans 15 residues. CDR3 sequence reads: CASSLDRSPYNEQFF. CDR3 DNA: TGTGCCAGCAGCTTAGACCGTTCACCTTACAATGAGCAGTTCTTC. The full variable domain, with the rest looked up from reference TRBV13 and TRBJ2-1, is AAGVIQSPRHLIKEKRETATLKCYPIPRHDTVYWYQQGPGQDPQFLISFYEKMQSDKGSIPDRFSAQQFSDYHSELNMSSLELGDSALYFCASSLDRSPYNEQFFGPGTRLTVL.

This rearrangement joins TRBV9 to TRBJ2-3, with D possibly being TRBD2 (5 bases). Germline loops: CDR1 SGDLS, CDR2 YYNGEE. This CDR3 is 16 amino acids long. Deletions cut 2 bases from V and 0 bases from J, with 13 bases between. The CDR3 nucleotides are TGTGCCAGCAGCGTCAGCGGTGGATCTAGCACAGATACGCAGTATTTT. It specifies CASSVSGGSSTDTQYF. Full variable domain (outside the CDR3, taken from reference TRBV9 and TRBJ2-3): DSGVTQTPKHLITATGQRVTLRCSPRSGDLSVYWYQQSLDQGLQFLIQYYNGEERAKGNILERFSAQQFPDLHSELNLSSLELGDSALYFCASSVSGGSSTDTQYFGPGTRLTVL.

There are many counts of this clonotype. The rearrangement links TRBV6-1 to TRBJ2-5, with TRBD2 as a possible D gene (6 bases). Germline CDR1 and CDR2: MNHNS and SASEGT. With 3 bases removed from V and 5 bases from J, the gap between germline ends came to 16 bases. The CDR3 is 15 residues long. The CDR3 region is CASSEEGMIEETQYF. CDR3 DNA sequence: TGTGCCAGCAGTGAGGAGGGGATGATTGAGGAGACCCAGTACTTC.

J is TRBJ2-7 and V is TRBV19, with 7 bases lining up with TRBD2. This CDR3 contains 16 residues. Germline trimming cut 0 bases from V and 9 bases from J; bases unmatched to any gene: 14. Germline-derived CDR1 and CDR2 are LNHDA and SQIVND (reference sequence). The CDR3 DNA follows: TGTGCCAGTAGTATAGATCCTAGCGGCGTTTCGTTGGTGCAGTACTTC. Amino acids: CASSIDPSGVSLVQYF.

This clonotype showed up many times. V gene TRBV27 combines with J gene TRBJ2-1; 9 bases agree with TRBD2. Germline V gives CDR1 MNHEY, CDR2 SMNVEV (reference sequence). Trimming cost V 6 bases and J 4 bases; bases outside gene matches: 4. The CDR3 runs to 14 residues. The CDR3 nucleotides are TGTGCCAGCAGCGGACTAGCGCATTACAATGAGCAGTTCTTC. Its translation is CASSGLAHYNEQFF.

This clonotype has more than one count but fewer than ten. The rearrangement uses TRBV6-1 and TRBJ1-1, with TRBD1 as a possible D gene (6 bases). Trimming cost V 6 bases and J 0 bases, with 14 bases left between them. CDR1 is MNHNS, CDR2 SASEGT, per germline. The CDR3 totals 15 residues. In DNA, the CDR3 is TGTGCCAGCAGGCTACAGGGAGCCTTGAACACTGAAGCTTTCTTT. This translates into CASRLQGALNTEAFF.

The rearrangement uses TRBV3-1 and TRBJ2-2; the D gene is possibly TRBD2 (7 bases). Trimming shortened V by 6 bases and J by 0 bases, and 17 bases separated the two germline ends. The CDR3 is made up of 17 amino acids. Germline values: CDR1 LGHDT, CDR2 YNNKEL (reference sequence). The CDR3 loop reads CASRLAGASANTGELFF. DNA of the CDR3: TGTGCCAGCAGGCTGGCGGGGGCTAGCGCGAACACCGGGGAGCTGTTTTTT. Variable domain in full (rest from reference TRBV3-1 and TRBJ2-2): DTAVSQTPKYLVTQMGNDKSIKCEQNLGHDTMYWYKQDSKKFLKIMFSYNNKELIINETVPNRFSPKSPDKAHLNLHINSLELGDSAVYFCASRLAGASANTGELFFGEGSRLTVL.

This clonotype was detected many times. The chain carries TRBV24-1 and TRBJ1-5, with no clear D. Germline lookup yields CDR1 KGHDR and CDR2 SFDVKD. The CDR3 extends over 13 amino acids. With 2 bases removed from V and 5 bases from J, the gap between germline ends came to 6 bases. The CDR3 coding sequence is TGTGCCACCAGTGATTACGGTTATCAGCCCCAGCATTTT. Residues: CATSDYGYQPQHF.

This clonotype was detected ten times or more. CDR3 coding DNA: TGTGCCAGCAGTCTGGGGGGGGGACAGGCTTACACTGAAGCTTTCTTT. Its translation is CASSLGGGQAYTEAFF. The genes are TRBV27 and TRBJ1-1; TRBD1 agrees at 8 bases. With V trimmed by 5 bases and J by 3 bases, 11 bases remained unmatched. Germline CDR1 MNHEY, CDR2 SMNVEV (reference sequence). The CDR3 contains 16 residues.

The CDR3 DNA follows: TGCGCCAGCAGCTCGACTAGATGGGAGACCCAGTACTTC. This encodes CASSSTRWETQYF. V gene TRBV5-1 combines with J gene TRBJ2-5, with D tentatively TRBD2 (6 bases). CDR3 length equals 13 residues. The germline CDR1 and CDR2 sequences are SGHRS and YFSETQ. The ends were cut back, 3 bases at V and 5 bases at J, with 11 bases in the middle.

This clonotype was counted many times. V and J are TRBV2 and TRBJ2-1, with D possibly TRBD2 on 6 matching bases. The CDR3 runs 15 residues. Trimming shortened V by 5 bases and J by 3 bases, and 14 bases separated the two germline ends. CDR1 SNHLY and CDR2 FYNNEI come from the germline V gene. The CDR3 reads CASSIAELIYNEQFF. The CDR3 bases are TGTGCCAGCAGTATAGCGGAGCTGATCTACAATGAGCAGTTCTTC.

The chain joins TRBV7-8 to TRBJ1-1, with D possibly TRBD1 on 6 matching bases. Germline V gives CDR1 SGHVS, CDR2 FQNEAQ. V lost 0 bases and J 10 bases, leaving 18 bases between the germline ends. This CDR3 has 15 residues. CDR3 sequence (DNA): TGTGCCAGCAGCTTAGCGCAGGGTTCGGTGGGGGCAGCTTTCTTT. Translated: CASSLAQGSVGAAFF.

This clonotype was picked up many times. V is TRBV2 and J is TRBJ1-1, with D perhaps TRBD1 (5 bases). CDR1 SNHLY and CDR2 FYNNEI come from the germline V gene. The CDR3 has 13 residues. With 6 bases removed from V and 4 bases from J, the gap between germline ends came to 12 bases. The CDR3 nucleotides are TGTGCCAGCAGCGGGACGCGGTTCACTGAAGCTTTCTTT. Amino acids: CASSGTRFTEAFF.

This clonotype has ten or more counts. The genes are TRBV12-3 or TRBV12-4 and TRBJ2-1; the D gene is possibly TRBD2 (6 bases). Trimming removed 5 bases at V and 7 bases at J, with 12 bases between. The CDR3 totals 13 residues. As DNA, the CDR3 is TGTGCCAGCAGTCCCCAGACTAGTAATGAGCAGTTCTTC. Amino acid sequence: CASSPQTSNEQFF.

This clonotype has more than one count but fewer than ten. The chain has TRBV19 and TRBJ2-7, with 7 bases fitting TRBD1. The CDR3 extends over 15 amino acids. Losses at the gene ends were 5 bases for V and 3 bases for J; bases not matched to a gene: 10. Per the germline V gene, CDR1 is LNHDA and CDR2 is SQIVND (reference sequence). The CDR3 sequence: CASSSADRSGYEQYF. The CDR3 DNA sequence: TGTGCCAGTAGTTCCGCGGACAGGTCGGGCTACGAGCAGTACTTC.

V and J are TRBV5-1 and TRBJ2-1, with D unresolved. Germline-derived CDR1 and CDR2 are SGHRS and YFSETQ. V was shortened by 0 bases and J by 6 bases, with 13 bases between the two germline ends. CDR3 size: 15 residues. The CDR3 region is CASSLEVADRNEQFF. The CDR3 DNA follows: TGCGCCAGCAGCTTGGAAGTGGCAGACCGCAATGAGCAGTTCTTC.

The table lists this clonotype with a few counts. V gene TRBV19 combines with J gene TRBJ2-2; no firm D call. V dropped 3 bases and J dropped 6 bases, with 8 bases sitting between them. CDR1 is LNHDA, CDR2 SQIVND, per germline (reference sequence). The CDR3 runs 13 residues. The DNA for the CDR3 is TGTGCCAGTAGTATGGCTACCCCCGGGGAGCTGTTTTTT. This codes for CASSMATPGELFF.

Turning to this clonotype: A read error is possible here, since a much larger clone lies one base away. The rearrangement uses TRBV20-1 and TRBJ2-7, with no clear D. The germline V and J ends were trimmed by 0 bases and 2 bases, with 14 bases remaining between them. Germline values: CDR1 DFQATT, CDR2 SNEGSKA (reference sequence). CDR3 size: 15 residues. In nucleotides, the CDR3 is TGCAGTGCTAGAGATAGAGAGTACTGCCCCTACGAGCAGTACTTC. It yields the protein CSARDREYCPYEQYF.

In this sample, this clonotype turned up many times. CDR3 amino acids: CASSRDGLAERGEQFF. The CDR3 DNA reads TGTGCCAGCAGTCGGGATGGACTAGCGGAGAGGGGTGAGCAGTTCTTC. This chain uses TRBV28 with TRBJ2-1, with 10 nucleotides matching TRBD2. V shed 5 bases and J 9 bases; nucleotides not matched to a gene: 13. The CDR3 has 16 residues. In germline, CDR1 is MDHEN, CDR2 SYDVKM.

This clonotype was counted ten times or more. The chain carries TRBV28 and TRBJ2-4; 10 nucleotides align to TRBD2. The germline gives CDR1 MDHEN, CDR2 SYDVKM. The CDR3 runs to 16 residues. J lost 0 bases, V lost 5 bases, and 4 bases had no gene match. In DNA form, the CDR3 reads TGTGCCAGCAGTCTCGGACTAGCGGTAGCCAAAAACATTCAGTACTTC. Protein sequence: CASSLGLAVAKNIQYF.

This clonotype was seen ten or more times. The chain carries TRBV28 and TRBJ1-1, with D possibly being TRBD1 (6 bases). Trimming cost V 9 bases and J 5 bases, with 31 bases left between them. Germline loops: CDR1 MDHEN, CDR2 SYDVKM. The length of the CDR3 is 18 residues. CDR3 nucleotides: TGTGCCAGTCTGAATCTCCCATTGCGGTACAGGGTACGGACTGAAGCTTTCTTT. Protein sequence: CASLNLPLRYRVRTEAFF.

In its sample, this clonotype was seen a few times. The gene calls are TRBV28 and TRBJ2-5; unclear D gene. Germline V lookup: CDR1 MDHEN, CDR2 SYDVKM. CDR3 length: 16 residues. Deletions cut 3 bases from V and 1 base from J, with 15 bases between. The CDR3 sequence: CASSFVAETIQETQYF. The DNA of the CDR3 is TGTGCCAGCAGTTTTGTGGCGGAGACAATCCAAGAGACCCAGTACTTC.

Here the CDR3 reads CASSYSENQPQHF. DNA for the CDR3: TGTGCCAGCAGTTACTCGGAGAATCAGCCCCAGCATTTT. This sequence joins TRBV6-2 or TRBV6-3 and TRBJ1-5; D gene unclear. The CDR3 is 13 residues long. Trimming took 0 bases from V and 4 from J, leaving 4 bases between them. CDR1 is MNHEY, CDR2 SVGEGT, per germline.

V and J are TRBV11-2 and TRBJ2-7, with D uncertain. Germline CDR1 and CDR2: SGHAT and FQNNGV. V shed 1 base and J shed 2 bases, with 12 bases lying between them. This CDR3 has 15 amino acids. The DNA of the CDR3 is TGTGCCAGCAGCTTAGGCCCAGATGGGACCTACGAGCAGTACTTC. Its translation is CASSLGPDGTYEQYF. Together with reference TRBV11-2 and TRBJ2-7, the CDR3 gives the full variable domain: EAGVAQSPRYKIIEKRQSVAFWCNPISGHATLYWYQQILGQGPKLLIQFQNNGVVDDSQLPKDRFSAERLKGVDSTLKIQPAKLEDSAVYLCASSLGPDGTYEQYFGPGTRLTVT.